This T cell receptor beta chain was identified during a study of control samples from healthy donors and cancer patients. Only in-frame clones appear in the TCRdb table, and some are missing; sequencing was by immunoSEQ multiplex PCR. The sample lists fewer than 130,000 clones; 88% were seen once. V lost 8 bases and J lost 2, with 12 bases in between. The CDR3 is made up of 13 amino acids. Germline values: CDR1 LGHDT, CDR2 YNNKEL (reference sequence). The sequenced sample was PBMCs. The V and J genes are TRBV3-1 (or the pseudogene TRBV3-2) and TRBJ1-2, with D perhaps matching TRBD1 (5 bases). This TCR came from a woman aged 55-69 years with lung cancer. Here the CDR3 DNA reads TGTGCCAGCGGGGGGGAAGGGAACTATGGCTACACCTTC. This sequence encodes CASGGEGNYGYTF.